Below, 28 T cell receptor beta chains from the same sample are listed, as sequenced in a study of T cell responses to AZD1222 COVID-19 vaccine. Produced via immunoSEQ multiplex PCR; TCRdb's table is partial and in-frame only. This table has fewer than 150,000 clones, approximately 86% appearing once. The source was peripheral blood, collected 28 days after the second AZD1222 dose. The receptors originated from an adult who received the AZD1222 COVID-19 vaccine.

The rearrangement links TRBV19 to TRBJ1-5, with unresolved D. Looked up from germline, CDR1 is LNHDA and CDR2 is SQIVND (reference sequence). V lost 3 bases and J 3 bases, leaving 9 bases between the germline ends. The CDR3 has 14 amino acids. The DNA of the CDR3 is TGTGCCAGTAGTATGGCGGGGTACAATCAGCCCCAGCATTTT. It yields the protein CASSMAGYNQPQHF.

V gene TRBV3-1 (or the pseudogene TRBV3-2) combines with J gene TRBJ1-1, with D perhaps TRBD1 (6 bases). Trimming pared 1 base from V and 11 bases from J, leaving 14 bases between. This CDR3 has 13 residues. Looked up from germline, CDR1 is LGHDT and CDR2 is YNNKEL (reference sequence). Here the CDR3 reads CASSQARDINAFF. For the CDR3, the DNA is TGTGCCAGCAGCCAAGCGAGGGACATTAATGCTTTCTTT.

The table lists this clone with a count of one. The chain employs TRBV27 and TRBJ1-6, with D maybe TRBD1 (5 bases). The CDR3 runs to 14 residues. Looked up from germline, CDR1 is MNHEY and CDR2 is SMNVEV (reference sequence). V was trimmed by 5 bases and J by 8 bases, leaving 13 bases between them. CDR3 sequence: CASSIRDGDSPLHF. CDR3 in DNA: TGTGCCAGCAGTATCCGGGACGGAGATTCACCCCTCCACTTT.

The V and J genes are TRBV4-3 and TRBJ1-6; D is perhaps TRBD1 (5 bases). CDR3 length: 20 amino acids. V lost 1 base, J lost 0 bases, and 19 bases lay in between. CDR1 and CDR2 (germline): LGHNA, YSLEER. In DNA, the CDR3 is TGCGCCAGCAGCCAAGGAAGACGGGGACCGGAGAGCTCCTATAATTCACCCCTCCACTTT. As protein: CASSQGRRGPESSYNSPLHF.

This chain uses TRBV24-1 with TRBJ2-3; D might be TRBD1 or TRBD2, each matching 6 bases. The length of the CDR3 is 20 residues. Per the germline V gene, CDR1 is KGHDR and CDR2 is SFDVKD. With 1 base removed from V and 0 bases from J, the gap between germline ends came to 22 bases. In nucleotides, the CDR3 is TGTGCCACCAGTGATTTTCAGGAAGGGGGGCCCTCCTCTAGCACAGATACGCAGTATTTT. Translated: CATSDFQEGGPSSSTDTQYF.

In its sample, this clone was seen once. V and J are TRBV6-5 and TRBJ1-1; D gene ambiguous. The ends were cut back, 0 bases at V and 0 bases at J, with 5 bases in the middle. CDR3 length: 14 residues. The germline CDR1 and CDR2 sequences are MNHEY and SVGAGI. CDR3 nucleotides: TGTGCCAGCAGTTACTCCGGCATGAACACTGAAGCTTTCTTT. Translation gives CASSYSGMNTEAFF.

V is TRBV28 and J is TRBJ1-1; no definite D call. V was pared by 1 base and J by 4 bases, with 7 bases between. Germline CDR1 and CDR2: MDHEN and SYDVKM. The CDR3 totals 13 residues. CDR3 loop: CASSLYQVTEAFF. The DNA of the CDR3 is TGTGCCAGCAGTTTATATCAGGTCACTGAAGCTTTCTTT.

The chain links TRBV7-9 to TRBJ1-1; tentatively, D is TRBD1 (5 bases). The CDR3 runs 14 residues. Trimming shortened V by 1 base and J by 3 bases, and 9 bases separated the two germline ends. Germline CDR1 SEHNR, CDR2 FQNEAQ (reference sequence). CDR3: CASSLVGGDTEAFF. CDR3 DNA: TGTGCCAGCAGCTTAGTTGGGGGGGACACTGAAGCTTTCTTT.

V and J are TRBV5-6 and TRBJ1-2; D not resolved. The V gene lost 0 bases and the J gene lost 4 bases, with 10 bases spanning the gap. The germline V gene has CDR1 SGHDT and CDR2 YYEEEE. The CDR3 extends over 14 amino acids. CDR3 sequence reads: CASSLAGVGYGYTF. CDR3 DNA: TGTGCCAGCAGCTTGGCTGGGGTTGGCTATGGCTACACCTTC. Combining the CDR3 with reference TRBV5-6 and TRBJ1-2 gives the whole variable domain DAGVTQSPTHLIKTRGQQVTLRCSPKSGHDTVSWYQQALGQGPQFIFQYYEEEERQRGNFPDRFSGHQFPNYSSELNVNALLLGDSALYLCASSLAGVGYGYTFGSGTRLTVV.

This chain uses TRBV11-2 with TRBJ2-5; a possible D gene is TRBD1 (5 bases). The CDR3 consists of 16 residues. Trimming stripped 1 base from V and 1 base from J, with 13 bases between. Germline CDR1 SGHAT, CDR2 FQNNGV. The CDR3 DNA reads as TGTGCCAGCAGCTTAGCCCATGGTAGGGGCCAAGAGACCCAGTACTTC. It translates to CASSLAHGRGQETQYF.

The chain links TRBV10-3 to TRBJ1-6; 7 nucleotides agree with TRBD1. V shed 4 bases and J 10 bases; nucleotides not matched to a gene: 7. CDR3 length: 14 residues. CDR1 and CDR2 (germline): ENHRY, SYGVKD. CDR3 sequence: CAISGGQGESPLHF. CDR3 DNA: TGTGCCATCAGTGGGGGGCAGGGGGAATCACCCCTCCACTTT.

The rearrangement uses TRBV6-5 and TRBJ2-6; 7 bases are a match to TRBD1. V was clipped by 0 bases and J by 4 bases; unmatched bases: 3. Germline assignment: CDR1 MNHEY and CDR2 SVGAGI. This CDR3 is built from 16 residues. The chain's CDR3 is CASSYSTGAGANVLTF. The CDR3 bases are TGTGCCAGCAGTTACTCAACAGGGGCCGGGGCCAACGTCCTGACTTTC.

CDR3 in DNA: TGTGCCAGCAGCAACCCCTGGGGGCCCGGGCCTGGAAACACCATATATTTT. This codes for CASSNPWGPGPGNTIYF. The chain uses TRBV7-6 and TRBJ1-3; tentative D call: TRBD1 (6 bases). Germline CDR1 SGHVS, CDR2 FNYEAQ. The CDR3 is made up of 17 amino acids. The germline V and J ends were trimmed by 5 bases and 2 bases, with 19 bases remaining between them.

The rearrangement joins TRBV10-3 to TRBJ1-5; 10 nucleotides match TRBD1. Germline V gives CDR1 ENHRY, CDR2 SYGVKD. V dropped 4 bases and J dropped 3; count of bases not matched to a gene: 6. The CDR3 is 16 residues long. CDR3 protein: CAISGGTGDNNQPQHF. The CDR3 nucleotides read TGTGCCATCAGTGGGGGGACAGGGGATAACAATCAGCCCCAGCATTTT.

This clone was seen a single time. The CDR3 sequence is CASSLGIAGNTIYF. CDR3 in DNA: TGTGCCAGCAGCTTAGGTATCGCTGGAAACACCATATATTTT. This chain uses TRBV11-3 with TRBJ1-3; no clear D gene. Germline CDR1 SGHNT, CDR2 YENEEA. The CDR3 consists of 14 residues. The germline V and J ends were trimmed by 1 base and 2 bases, with 6 bases remaining between them.

This clone has more than one count but fewer than ten. V is TRBV4-1 and J is TRBJ2-5; TRBD2 is a possible D gene (6 bases). There are 15 residues in the CDR3. From germline, CDR1 is MGHRA and CDR2 YSYEKL. V lost 2 bases and J 3 bases, leaving 13 bases between the germline ends. The CDR3 loop reads CASSQTRDSKETQYF. CDR3 bases: TGCGCCAGCAGCCAAACCCGGGACTCCAAAGAGACCCAGTACTTC.

This chain uses TRBV7-6 with TRBJ2-2; 12 bases agree with TRBD2. After removal of 5 bases from V and 2 bases from J, the junction contained 6 bases not matched to a gene. Germline values: CDR1 SGHVS, CDR2 FNYEAQ. The length of the CDR3 is 17 residues. The CDR3 DNA follows: TGTGCCAGCAGCCTGACTAGCGGGGGCCAAAACACCGGGGAGCTGTTTTTT. Translated, it gives CASSLTSGGQNTGELFF. Combining the CDR3 with reference TRBV7-6 and TRBJ2-2 gives the whole variable domain GAGVSQSPRYKVTKRGQDVALRCDPISGHVSLYWYRQALGQGPEFLTYFNYEAQQDKSGLPNDRFSAERPEGSISTLTIQRTEQRDSAMYRCASSLTSGGQNTGELFFGEGSRLTVL.

The chain has TRBV27 and TRBJ2-1; 7 nucleotides align to TRBD1. After removal of 5 bases from V and 4 bases from J, the junction contained 5 bases not matched to a gene. CDR1 and CDR2 (germline): MNHEY, SMNVEV (reference sequence). This CDR3 is built from 14 residues. Here the CDR3 reads CASSLWTGYNEQFF. For the CDR3, the DNA is TGTGCCAGCAGTCTGTGGACAGGTTACAATGAGCAGTTCTTC.

V and J are TRBV19 and TRBJ2-1; 7 bases match TRBD1. Germline CDR1 LNHDA, CDR2 SQIVND (reference sequence). The trim removed 3 bases at V and 7 bases at J, leaving 9 bases unmatched. This CDR3 is built from 15 residues. The CDR3 sequence is CASSMKGQPTNEQFF. The CDR3 DNA reads as TGTGCCAGTAGTATGAAGGGACAGCCTACGAATGAGCAGTTCTTC.

This clone was counted once. This chain joins TRBV28 and TRBJ2-7; 10 bases line up with TRBD1. Germline V gives CDR1 MDHEN, CDR2 SYDVKM. Germline trimming cut 4 bases from V and 4 bases from J; bases unmatched to any gene: 4. The CDR3 is made up of 14 amino acids. CDR3: CASSSPGQGYEQYF. CDR3 nucleotide sequence: TGTGCCAGCAGTTCGCCGGGACAGGGGTACGAGCAGTACTTC.

The chain combines TRBV4-3 with TRBJ1-3; D is uncertain. With 0 bases removed from V and 0 bases from J, the gap between germline ends came to 9 bases. Germline loops: CDR1 LGHNA, CDR2 YSLEER. CDR3 length equals 16 residues. Written as DNA, the CDR3 is TGCGCCAGCAGCCAAGATCCGGGCGACTCTGGAAACACCATATATTTT. Translation: CASSQDPGDSGNTIYF.

The CDR3 region is CASSPQTDQPQHF. In DNA form, the CDR3 reads TGTGCCAGCAGCCCCCAAACAGATCAGCCCCAGCATTTT. The chain links TRBV2 to TRBJ1-5; D uncertain. This CDR3 contains 13 residues. V lost 6 bases and J lost 5, with 11 bases in between. CDR1 is SNHLY and CDR2 is FYNNEI in the germline V gene.

The chain combines TRBV11-2 with TRBJ1-1; D ambiguous. CDR1 SGHAT and CDR2 FQNNGV come from the germline V gene. The CDR3 spans 14 residues. With 6 bases removed from V and 1 base from J, the gap between germline ends came to 12 bases. The CDR3 DNA follows: TGTGCCAGCAGACGATTGGGCGGGAACACTGAAGCTTTCTTT. The encoded protein is CASRRLGGNTEAFF.

The rearrangement uses TRBV19 and TRBJ2-3, with D possibly called TRBD1 or TRBD2 (5 bases each). Between the trimmed V and J ends, which lost 3 bases and 5 bases, there was a span of 21 bases. CDR1 and CDR2 (germline): LNHDA, SQIVND (reference sequence). This CDR3 is 17 amino acids long. CDR3: CASSIQPGPRGGDTQYF. The CDR3 DNA reads TGTGCCAGTAGTATCCAGCCGGGACCACGAGGCGGAGATACGCAGTATTTT.

The V and J genes are TRBV24-1 and TRBJ2-3; the match to TRBD1 covers 8 bases. The CDR3 length is 16 residues. CDR1 and CDR2 (germline): KGHDR, SFDVKD. The trim removed 3 bases at V and 0 bases at J, leaving 4 bases unmatched. The CDR3 sequence: CATSDTTGDSTDTQYF. The DNA of the CDR3 is TGTGCCACCAGTGATACGACAGGGGACAGCACAGATACGCAGTATTTT.

V is TRBV19 and J is TRBJ1-2; TRBD1 might be the D (5 bases). The CDR3 has 15 residues. Germline V CDR1 and CDR2: LNHDA, SQIVND (reference sequence). V was pared by 3 bases and J by 4 bases, with 15 bases between. CDR3 nucleotides: TGTGCCAGTAGTATCCTTTTCGAGGGACGCTATGGCTACACCTTC. This gives the protein CASSILFEGRYGYTF.

Notes on this clone: The junction shows a germline mismatch at one end, possibly a read error. The rearrangement links TRBV29-1 to TRBJ1-2; D is ambiguous. CDR3 length: 12 amino acids. Germline V gene sequence: CDR1 SQVTM, CDR2 ANQGSEA. CDR3 amino acids: CSAEGGSYGYTF. The CDR3 bases are TGCAGCGCTGAAGGAGGATCCTATGGCTACACCTTC.

The chain combines TRBV13 with TRBJ2-7; 9 nucleotides agree with TRBD1. The germline V gene has CDR1 PRHDT and CDR2 FYEKMQ (reference sequence). V trimming: 7 bases; J trimming: 3 bases; junction bases outside the gene matches: 10. The CDR3 has 15 residues. In DNA, the CDR3 is TGTGCCAGCACCTTCACGACAGGGGGGGTCTACGAGCAGTACTTC. Its protein product is CASTFTTGGVYEQYF. Together with reference TRBV13 and TRBJ2-7, the CDR3 gives the full variable domain: AAGVIQSPRHLIKEKRETATLKCYPIPRHDTVYWYQQGPGQDPQFLISFYEKMQSDKGSIPDRFSAQQFSDYHSELNMSSLELGDSALYFCASTFTTGGVYEQYFGPGTRLTVT.